A selection of T cell receptor beta chains follows, all from one sample in a study of blood T cell repertoires in COVID-19. The data were produced by immunoSEQ multiplex PCR, yet TCRdb's version contains in-frame clones alone and is incomplete. The sample lists approximately 180,000 clones, 80% to 90% occurring once. Sequencing was carried out using peripheral blood. These receptors were collected from a human donor with active or convalescent COVID-19. The donor label of this sample is uncertain. Both conserved end residues are part of each CDR3. A D gene is named only where the DNA matches it firmly. Some rows have no size entry. The others give once, few or many, or a class for an expanded clone.

abundance,j_gene,v_gene,d_gene,CDR3nt,CDR3aa
-,TRBJ2-2,TRBV12-3/TRBV12-4,-,TGTGCCAGCAGTTTAGTAGAAGGGGAGCTGTTTTTT,CASSLVEGELFF
-,TRBJ2-7,TRBV14,TRBD2,TGTGCCAGCAGCCGGATGAGGGCTGCCCGGGAGGGGGACGAGCAGTACTTC,CASSRMRAAREGDEQYF
-,TRBJ2-7,TRBV5-5,TRBD1,TGTGCCAGCAGCTGGGACAGGGTATACGAGCAGTACTTC,CASSWDRVYEQYF
-,TRBJ2-7,TRBV2,TRBD1,TGTGCCAGCATTCGACAGGGATTCACCTACGAGCAGTACTTC,CASIRQGFTYEQYF
-,TRBJ1-4,TRBV6-6,-,TGTGCCAGCAGTTACTCCGGACTCCCAACTAATGAAAAACTGTTTTTT,CASSYSGLPTNEKLFF
-,TRBJ2-1,TRBV20-1,TRBD2,TGCAGTGCTAGTCGGGCGGGGGGACGCAATGAGCAGTTCTTC,CSASRAGGRNEQFF
once,TRBJ1-3,TRBV18,-,TGTGCCAGCTCGCCGGACAGAGGAAACACCATATATTTT,CASSPDRGNTIYF
many,TRBJ1-1,TRBV27,TRBD1,TGTGCCAGCACTGACAGGGTGGGAATGAACACTGAAGCTTTCTTT,CASTDRVGMNTEAFF
-,TRBJ1-6,TRBV6-6,TRBD1,TGTGCCAGCAGGATACAGGGGGGCAATTCACCCCTCCACTTT,CASRIQGGNSPLHF
-,TRBJ2-1,TRBV4-2,TRBD2,TGTGCCAGCAGCCAAGACGCGGTAGCGGGATCCTACAATGAGCAGTTCTTC,CASSQDAVAGSYNEQFF
-,TRBJ2-5,TRBV7-2,TRBD2,TGTGCCAGCAGCTCGGGACTAGGGAGAGGGGAGACCCAGTACTTC,CASSSGLGRGETQYF
-,TRBJ1-2,TRBV5-4,TRBD1,TGTGCCAGCAGTTTAGGGGGCAATGGCTACACCTTC,CASSLGGNGYTF
-,TRBJ1-2,TRBV5-1,TRBD1,TGCGCCAGCAGCTGGACAGGGGGCGTCAATTATGGCTACACCTTC,CASSWTGGVNYGYTF
-,TRBJ1-4,TRBV4-2,-,TGTGCCAGCAGCCAAGTTGAGGGTGCTAATGAAAAACTGTTTTTT,CASSQVEGANEKLFF
-,TRBJ2-7,TRBV5-1,TRBD2,TGCGCCAGCAGCTTGGGCGGGAGGGGGTCGTCCGAGCAGTACTTC,CASSLGGRGSSEQYF
-,TRBJ2-5,TRBV9,TRBD2,TGTGCCAGCAGCGTAAGCGGGAGGGCCCAAGAGACCCAGTACTTC,CASSVSGRAQETQYF
-,TRBJ1-1,TRBV7-2,-,TGTGCCAGCAGCGACTTTTACACTGAAGCTTTCTTT,CASSDFYTEAFF
once,TRBJ2-3,TRBV28,TRBD2,TGTGCCAGCAGAACTCCTCGACTAGCGGGAGAGATGCGTACGCAGTATTTT,CASRTPRLAGEMRTQYF
-,TRBJ2-2,TRBV7-9,-,TGTGCCAGCAGCGCTTCGGTCAATACCGGGGAGCTGTTTTTT,CASSASVNTGELFF
-,TRBJ2-5,TRBV5-4,TRBD2,TGTGCCAGCAGCTTGACTAGCGGGGCGACCCAAGAGACCCAGTACTTC,CASSLTSGATQETQYF
-,TRBJ2-5,TRBV4-2,TRBD2,TGTGCCAGCAGCCAAGTTCCAGTTCCGGGACTAGCGGCGACCCAGTACTTC,CASSQVPVPGLAATQYF
once,TRBJ2-1,TRBV4-1,-,TGCGCCAGCAGCCAAGATGAGTTAGCAAGGACTTACAATGAGCAGTTCTTC,CASSQDELARTYNEQFF
-,TRBJ2-7,TRBV2,-,TGTGCCAACGGCCTAGGGGCGGCCTACGAGCAGTACTTC,CANGLGAAYEQYF
-,TRBJ2-1,TRBV19,TRBD1,TGTGCCAGTAGGCCGACAGGGGCGAGGAATGAGCAGTTCTTC,CASRPTGARNEQFF
-,TRBJ2-7,TRBV9,-,TGTGCCAGCAGCGTAGTCCCTAGCTCCTACGAGCAGTACTTC,CASSVVPSSYEQYF
-,TRBJ2-6,TRBV3-1/TRBV3-2,-,TGTGCCAGCAGCCAAGAATTGGGGCGAGGGGCCAACGTCCTGACTTTC,CASSQELGRGANVLTF
-,TRBJ1-2,TRBV28,-,TGTGCCAGCCTCCAGGGGATTAACTATGGCTACACCTTC,CASLQGINYGYTF
-,TRBJ2-2,TRBV19,TRBD1,TGTGCCACCGAGGGTAGGGGGCGCCGGACCGGGGAGCTGTTTTTT,CATEGRGRRTGELFF
-,TRBJ2-3,TRBV25-1,-,TGTGCCAGCAGTGGGGGGGGCACAGATACGCAGTATTTT,CASSGGGTDTQYF
-,TRBJ2-3,TRBV7-9,TRBD1,TGTGCCAGCAGCTTGCAGGGGGCAGGCACAGATACGCAGTATTTT,CASSLQGAGTDTQYF
few,TRBJ1-6,TRBV4-2,-,TGTGCCAGCAGCTTTATATTTTCGACAGGCGATTCACCCCTCCACTTT,CASSFIFSTGDSPLHF
-,TRBJ2-1,TRBV4-2,TRBD1,TGTGCCAGCAGCCAAGGGGACAGTTACTTATACAATGAGCAGTTCTTC,CASSQGDSYLYNEQFF
-,TRBJ2-5,TRBV2,-,TGTGCCAGCAGTGAAGCTATCACTTTACAAGAGACCCAGTACTTC,CASSEAITLQETQYF
-,TRBJ2-5,TRBV6-6,-,TGTGCCAGCCGCGGGACAGTGAGGAAGACCCAGTACTTC,CASRGTVRKTQYF
-,TRBJ1-5,TRBV30,-,TGTGCCTGGAATACAGGGTTGGGTCAGCCCCAGCATTTT,CAWNTGLGQPQHF
-,TRBJ1-2,TRBV15,-,TGTGCCACCAGCAGAGAAGAGGAGTACGCAGTCGGTAGCTATGGCTACACCTTC,CATSREEEYAVGSYGYTF
-,TRBJ2-2,TRBV2,-,TGTGCCAGCAGTTCCCCGGGACATGGGAACACCGGGGAGCTGTTTTTT,CASSSPGHGNTGELFF
-,TRBJ2-3,TRBV6-5,-,TGTGCCAGCACCTCTACTAGTAACGACGCGCAGTATTTT,CASTSTSNDAQYF
-,TRBJ2-7,TRBV20-1,-,TGCAGTGCTAGGTGGAGGGCCGAGCAGTACTTC,CSARWRAEQYF
-,TRBJ1-5,TRBV24-1,TRBD1,TGTGCCACCAGTGATGGACAGGGTTTGGGCAATCAGCCCCAGCATTTT,CATSDGQGLGNQPQHF
-,TRBJ2-3,TRBV5-5,-,TGTGCCAGCAGCTCGGAGGGAGATACGCAGTATTTT,CASSSEGDTQYF
-,TRBJ2-6,TRBV11-3,-,TGTGCCAGCGCCCGAGGGGGATCTGGGGCCAACGTCCTGACTTTC,CASARGGSGANVLTF
-,TRBJ2-7,TRBV24-1,-,TGTGCCAACTGGGGCAGGGCAGTAGCTTCCTACGAGCAGTACTTC,CANWGRAVASYEQYF
-,TRBJ2-1,TRBV9,-,TGTGCCAGCAGCGTAGGAGGTGAGCAGTTCTTC,CASSVGGEQFF
-,TRBJ1-2,TRBV4-1,-,TGCGCCAGCAGCTCCACCCCCGCACAGGTCGGTTTGAGTGGCTACACCTTC,CASSSTPAQVGLSGYTF
-,TRBJ2-5,TRBV3-1/TRBV3-2,TRBD1,TGTGCCAGCAGCCGAGGGACAGTCGGCCAAGAGACCCAGTACTTC,CASSRGTVGQETQYF
-,TRBJ2-7,TRBV12-3/TRBV12-4,TRBD2,TGTGCCAGCAGATACGGACTAGCTTACGAGCAGTACTTC,CASRYGLAYEQYF